The TCR beta chain under discussion was sequenced for a study of cytomegalovirus exposure and HLA in healthy donors. Whole-study findings and limits: V- and J-gene trimming in TCR beta was tied to a missense DCLRE1C variant by an analysis performed later.

PCR involved 60 Vbeta and 13 Jbeta primers. Profiling relied on immunoSEQ multiplex PCR, and the TCRdb table lists in-frame clones only, not all of them. Among 150,000 to 200,000 clones listed, 77% were seen once. Turning to this clone: No antigen is known for it.

The V gene's germline CDR1 is LGHNA and CDR2 YSLEER. This CDR3 comprises 17 residues. V was clipped by 2 bases and J by 8 bases; unmatched bases: 12. Sequences were obtained from PBMCs. The chain combines TRBV4-3 with TRBJ2-1; 10 nucleotides agree with TRBD2. This TCR was sampled from a woman aged 25 to 39 in good health and CMV-seronegative. CDR3 in amino acids: CASSQQRTSGARDEQFF. In DNA form, the CDR3 reads TGCGCCAGCAGCCAACAACGAACTAGCGGGGCGAGGGATGAGCAGTTCTTC.